This T cell receptor (beta chain) was found in a study of T cells after yellow fever vaccination. Germline-derived CDR1 and CDR2 are MDHEN and SYDVKM. CDR3 size: 16 residues. The V and J ends lost 3 bases and 1 base, in that order; junction bases with no gene match: 7. Making TCR cDNA involved 5'RACE template switching, which added UMIs and a universal primer site. TCRdb fed the 5' RACE reads into MiXCR, producing one record per CDR3 protein. This table has 600,000 to 750,000 distinct CDR3 sequences, 12% appearing once. Study-level results: The booster saw the reappearance of most primary-vaccination clones (nearly 98% CD4, about 88% CD8). Contaminating bulk clonotypes could be abundant in FACS-sorted repertoires.

As regards this clonotype: Its antigen remains unknown.

The sequences come from PBMCs, collected on the day of the yellow fever booster vaccination. This TCR was sampled from a young man who received the YFV17D yellow fever vaccine. This chain joins TRBV28 and TRBJ2-3; 7 bases align to TRBD2. CDR3 DNA: TGTGCCAGCAGTTTCGGGGCGGGAGCGGGCACAGATACGCAGTATTTT. Amino acids: CASSFGAGAGTDTQYF.